The 20 T cell receptor beta chains listed next were all sequenced from one sample in a study of blood T cell repertoires in COVID-19. TCRdb's copy holds only in-frame clones and misses some; the assay was immunoSEQ multiplex PCR. The sample lists 200,000 or so clones; less than 90% were seen once. The sample comprised peripheral blood. All receptors come from a man aged 65 to 79 with acute or convalescent COVID-19.

This clone was recorded once. This rearrangement joins TRBV5-4 to TRBJ1-4, with TRBD1 matching over 9 bases. J gave up 8 bases and V 3 bases, and 5 bases lay outside the gene matches. Germline CDR1 SGHNT, CDR2 YYREEE (reference sequence). There are 14 residues in the CDR3. The CDR3: CASSSQGAGEKLFF. In nucleotides, the CDR3 is TGTGCCAGCAGCTCACAGGGGGCAGGGGAAAAACTGTTTTTT.

J is TRBJ2-1 and V is TRBV7-3, with 13 bases aligning to TRBD2. Germline CDR1 reads SGHTA; CDR2 reads FQGTGA. The CDR3 spans 16 residues. The V segment lost 5 bases and the J segment 10 bases; nucleotides outside the gene matches: 11. CDR3 nucleotides: TGTGCCAGCAGCGCCGCCGGGACTAGCGGGAAAAGAGAGCAGTTCTTC. It codes for CASSAAGTSGKREQFF.

The chain carries TRBV6-5 and TRBJ2-2; 7 bases fit TRBD1. Germline V gene lookup returns CDR1 MNHEY and CDR2 SVGAGI. The length of the CDR3 is 14 residues. With V trimmed by 6 bases and J by 7 bases, 8 bases remained unmatched. CDR3 DNA: TGTGCCAGCAGCGAGGGACAGTTGGACGGGGAGCTGTTTTTT. Translating it yields CASSEGQLDGELFF.

The rearrangement uses TRBV2 and TRBJ2-5, with D tentatively TRBD2 (5 bases). V lost 5 bases and J lost 5, with 15 bases in between. The CDR3 is made up of 14 amino acids. Germline lookup yields CDR1 SNHLY and CDR2 FYNNEI. Here the CDR3 DNA reads TGTGCCAGCAGTCCCAGCGGACCCTGGGAGACCCAGTACTTC. Translating it yields CASSPSGPWETQYF.

The rearrangement links TRBV2 to TRBJ2-7; 9 bases map to TRBD1. Trimming cost V 5 bases and J 2 bases; bases outside gene matches: 13. Looked up from germline, CDR1 is SNHLY and CDR2 is FYNNEI. The CDR3 has 17 amino acids. The chain's CDR3 is CASSRLQGARIPYEQYF. The CDR3 bases are TGTGCCAGCAGTCGACTACAGGGGGCCAGAATCCCCTACGAGCAGTACTTC. Full variable domain (missing parts from reference TRBV2 and TRBJ2-7): EPEVTQTPSHQVTQMGQEVILRCVPISNHLYFYWYRQILGQKVEFLVSFYNNEISEKSEIFDDQFSVERPDGSNFTLKIRSTKLEDSAMYFCASSRLQGARIPYEQYFGPGTRLTVT.

The table lists this clone with a count of one. V gene TRBV7-3 combines with J gene TRBJ2-7; D may be TRBD2 (5 bases). The CDR3 spans 15 residues. Per germline, CDR1 SGHTA and CDR2 FQGTGA. Trimming took 5 bases from V and 3 from J, leaving 17 bases between them. The CDR3 DNA follows: TGTGCCAGCAGCCCTTCCGGGAACCGGCTCTACGAGCAGTACTTC. Translation: CASSPSGNRLYEQYF.

The chain employs TRBV13 and TRBJ2-1; TRBD1 might be the D (6 bases). Trimming took 5 bases from V and 4 from J, leaving 18 bases between them. Germline V CDR1 and CDR2: PRHDT, FYEKMQ (reference sequence). The CDR3 has 16 amino acids. CDR3 sequence: CASSRDTSSLYNEQFF. Written as DNA, the CDR3 is TGTGCCAGCAGCCGGGACACCAGTTCTTTGTACAATGAGCAGTTCTTC.

This chain uses TRBV2 with TRBJ2-3; D is perhaps TRBD2 (6 bases). CDR1 SNHLY and CDR2 FYNNEI come from the germline V gene. The germline V and J ends were trimmed by 7 bases and 0 bases, with 11 bases remaining between them. This CDR3 is 14 amino acids long. The CDR3 DNA reads as TGTGCCAGCAACTTAGCGGCTAGCACAGATACGCAGTATTTT. This encodes CASNLAASTDTQYF.

This clone was detected only once. The chain employs TRBV6-5 and TRBJ1-3; D is unresolved. Germline V CDR1 and CDR2: MNHEY, SVGAGI. The CDR3 loop spans 13 amino acids. The germline V and J ends were trimmed by 8 bases and 0 bases, with 8 bases remaining between them. The DNA of the CDR3 is TGTGCCAGCTGGGCAGTCTCTGGAAACACCATATATTTT. Its translation is CASWAVSGNTIYF.

The V call is TRBV28, the J call TRBJ1-2; D call uncertain. The CDR3 spans 15 residues. Germline V CDR1 and CDR2: MDHEN, SYDVKM. Trimming stripped 5 bases from V and 0 bases from J, with 13 bases between. CDR3 loop: CASSARDLSNYGYTF. CDR3 nucleotides: TGTGCCAGCAGTGCCCGGGATTTGTCTAACTATGGCTACACCTTC.

This chain joins TRBV6-4 and TRBJ1-1; 8 bases fit TRBD1. From germline, CDR1 is MRHNA and CDR2 SNTAGT. CDR3 length: 13 amino acids. J lost 4 bases, V lost 4 bases, and 2 bases had no gene match. The CDR3 loop is CASSVGQGTEAFF. In DNA form, the CDR3 reads TGTGCCAGCAGTGTCGGACAGGGCACTGAAGCTTTCTTT.

The chain employs TRBV27 and TRBJ2-5, with D tentatively TRBD2 (6 bases). This CDR3 is 13 amino acids long. Per the germline V gene, CDR1 is MNHEY and CDR2 is SMNVEV (reference sequence). V dropped 2 bases and J dropped 7 bases, with 11 bases sitting between them. CDR3 DNA sequence: TGTGCCAGCAGTTTAGGGACTTGGGGGACCCAGTACTTC. This sequence encodes CASSLGTWGTQYF.

This sequence joins TRBV28 and TRBJ1-2, with 7 bases matching TRBD1. With V trimmed by 4 bases and J by 5 bases, 10 bases remained unmatched. Germline lookup yields CDR1 MDHEN and CDR2 SYDVKM. This CDR3 comprises 15 residues. The CDR3 loop is CASSSGTAPGYGYTF. The DNA for the CDR3 is TGTGCCAGCAGTTCCGGGACAGCTCCAGGGTATGGCTACACCTTC.

V gene TRBV7-2 combines with J gene TRBJ1-4, with 7 bases lining up with TRBD1. V lost 5 bases and J lost 0; bases outside the gene matches: 6. The germline V gene has CDR1 SGHTA and CDR2 FQGNSA. There are 16 residues in the CDR3. The CDR3 DNA is TGTGCCAGCAGCCCGGACAGGAGTGCAACTAATGAAAAACTGTTTTTT. Its translation: CASSPDRSATNEKLFF.

This chain uses TRBV5-4 with TRBJ1-3; D gene uncertain. CDR1 and CDR2 (germline): SGHNT, YYREEE (reference sequence). The CDR3 consists of 17 residues. The ends were cut back, 1 base at V and 0 bases at J, with 14 bases in the middle. The CDR3 sequence: CASSLTSRSSSGNTIYF. The DNA of the CDR3 is TGTGCCAGCAGCTTGACGAGCCGATCGAGCTCTGGAAACACCATATATTTT.

This chain joins TRBV5-8 and TRBJ1-5; no clear D. The CDR3 extends over 16 amino acids. The germline CDR1 and CDR2 sequences are SGHTS and YDEGEE. The V and J ends lost 2 bases and 3 bases respectively, with 15 bases between them. The CDR3 DNA is TGTGCCAGCAGCTTTCGGAGCGGTTCAGCCAATCAGCCCCAGCATTTT. Translated, it gives CASSFRSGSANQPQHF. Based on the CDR3 plus reference TRBV5-8 and TRBJ1-5, the full variable domain is EAGVTQSPTHLIKTRGQQATLRCSPISGHTSVYWYQQALGLGLQFLLWYDEGEERNRGNFPPRFSGRQFPNYSSELNVNALELEDSALYLCASSFRSGSANQPQHFGDGTRLSIL.

This chain connects TRBV5-8 to TRBJ1-5, with 7 bases fitting TRBD1. CDR3 length equals 15 residues. Germline trimming cut 4 bases from V and 4 bases from J; bases unmatched to any gene: 8. Germline V gene sequence: CDR1 SGHTS, CDR2 YDEGEE. The CDR3, as DNA: TGTGCCAGCAGCCCCCCGGGACAGCTTAATCAGCCCCAGCATTTT. It encodes CASSPPGQLNQPQHF.

The chain couples TRBV6-2 or TRBV6-3 to TRBJ2-1; 12 bases agree with TRBD2. This CDR3 has 18 residues. From germline, CDR1 is MNHEY and CDR2 SVGEGT. After removal of 6 bases from V and 4 bases from J, the junction contained 13 bases not matched to a gene. The CDR3 loop reads CASSLGTSGPLWYNEQFF. The CDR3 DNA is TGTGCCAGCAGCCTTGGGACTAGCGGGCCACTATGGTACAATGAGCAGTTCTTC.

About this clone: This sample also contains other DNA sequences that code for the same CDR3. The gene calls are TRBV28 and TRBJ1-2; D is perhaps TRBD1 (5 bases). Deletions cut 5 bases from V and 4 bases from J, with 11 bases between. This CDR3 contains 13 residues. CDR1 is MDHEN and CDR2 is SYDVKM in the germline V gene. The CDR3 sequence is CASSTTASYGYTF. As DNA, the CDR3 is TGTGCCAGCAGTACGACAGCCTCCTATGGCTACACCTTC.

This clone was found a few times. One end of the junction varies from germline; a read error may be responsible. The chain is built from TRBV6-2 or TRBV6-3 and TRBJ2-7; 8 bases line up with TRBD2. The CDR3 sequence is 14 residues long. The germline gives CDR1 MNHEY, CDR2 SVGEGT. The CDR3 loop is CASSYSGSAPSMDF. The DNA for the CDR3 is TGTGCCAGCAGTTACAGCGGGAGTGCGCCGTCCATGGACTTC.